The clone carrying this T cell receptor (beta chain) was recorded at least ten times. The data stem from a study of T cells in Graves' hyperthyroidism and ophthalmopathy. RNA transcripts yielded amplified TCR beta CDR3 regions. A set of HTBI primers served as the primers for a first-round RT-PCR of the TCR CDR3. TCRdb reprocessed the multiplex PCR reads with MiXCR, giving one entry per CDR3 protein. Of around 190,000 distinct CDR3 sequences listed, around 16% are singletons. V trimming: 8 bases; J trimming: 0 bases; junction bases outside the gene matches: 13. CDR3 length: 16 amino acids. The study defined stable Graves' hyperthyroidism as no ophthalmopathy progression within 18 months.

The receptor comes from a woman in her forties or fifties with Graves' hyperthyroidism. This sequence joins TRBV12-3 or TRBV12-4 and TRBJ2-7; 7 bases map to TRBD2. The sequencing input was blood. CDR3 DNA: TGTGCCAGCCGACGGACTAGTGGATCTTTCTCCTACGAGCAGTACTTC. Translation gives CASRRTSGSFSYEQYF.